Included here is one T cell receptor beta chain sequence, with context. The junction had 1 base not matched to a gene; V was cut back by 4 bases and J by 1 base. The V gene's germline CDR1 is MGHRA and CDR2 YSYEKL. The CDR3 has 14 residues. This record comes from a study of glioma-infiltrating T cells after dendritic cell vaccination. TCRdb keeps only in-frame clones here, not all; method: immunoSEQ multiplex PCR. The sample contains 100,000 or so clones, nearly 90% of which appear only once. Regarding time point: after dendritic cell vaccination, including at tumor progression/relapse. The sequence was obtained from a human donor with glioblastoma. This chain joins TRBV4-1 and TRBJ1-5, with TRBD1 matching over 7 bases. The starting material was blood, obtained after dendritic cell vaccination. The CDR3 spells CASSPTGSNQPQHF. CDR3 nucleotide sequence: TGCGCCAGCAGCCCGACAGGGAGCAATCAGCCCCAGCATTTT.